This entry features one TCR beta chain sequence. The clone's antigen remains unknown. No per-base quality is available; no much larger clone lies one base away. TCRbeta CDR3 regions were amplified from genomic DNA by means of the immunoSEQ Assay, a bias-controlled multiplex PCR. The authors' analysis ran thus. Within the assay, amplification of reference gene primers was used to estimate how many nucleated cells each sample contained. To quantify the absolute abundance of each unique TCRbeta CDR3 rearrangement, sequence reads were collapsed and filtered. For each sample, productive Simpson clonality was calculated as the square root of Simpson's diversity index over productive rearrangements. Imported from immuneACCESS, the table was reduced by TCRdb to in-frame sequences with V and J called. These copies leave out some clones; in studies compared against another copy, an unresolved V gene accounts for under half, and the cause of the remainder is not known. V and J calls and clone size are those listed in that table; D and trimming were worked out from the DNA. This sample comprises approximately 150,000 clones, about 88% of them detected only once. The ten largest clonotypes hold over 2% of the sample.

Cut back by 4 bases and 2 bases, the V and J ends lie 12 bases apart. Its CDR3 holds 15 amino acids, cysteine through phenylalanine. Just CDR3 DNA is preserved here, 45 bases in frame from base 1. CDR1 SGHAT and CDR2 FQNNGV are derived from the germline V gene. This entry belongs to a study of blood T cell repertoires in COVID-19 (dated by TCRdb to the early 2020s). For the wider study: The collaborator samples originated in the United States, Italy and Spain and spanned the acute and convalescent phases of COVID-19. The prospective study material was composed of cDNA or gDNA derived from T cells, B-cell-depleted T cells, or PBMCs. Deeply sampled blood TCRbeta repertoires from subjects exposed to, actively infected with, or recovered from COVID-19 were included in the dataset. The repertoires were made available in a free public database intended to serve as a resource for research on the immune response to SARS-CoV-2. Samples were obtained from the ongoing ImmuneRACE study (first 160 participants) and from about 1,300 subjects provided by 6 global collaborators. A de-identified subject ID, COVID-19 status, age in years and sex were almost always included in the sample metadata. Where HLA class I and class II types were available, the types were taken from metadata supplied by the sample provider, not from assay-based typing. General study outcomes and caveats: The amount of clinical and demographic metadata varied by source and participant and was provided uncurated.

One collaborating source in Seattle enrolled patients during active infection and followed them longitudinally through the course of disease. Whole blood was collected in K2EDTA tubes by collaborating institutions according to the institutions' own protocols. For TCRbeta analysis, collaborator samples were shipped as frozen whole blood, as isolated PBMCs, or as DNA extracted from either sample type. The specimen sequenced was peripheral blood. The V and J genes are TRBV11-2 and TRBJ1-5; the best D guess is TRBD1, with 5 bases matching. This receptor was taken from an elderly woman with COVID-19, enrolled during active disease. DNA sequence: TGTGCCAGCAGCTCCCAGGGTTTCGGCAATCAGCCCCAGCATTTT. This is translated as CASSSQGFGNQPQHF.